The 19 T cell receptor beta chains below all came from one sample that was sequenced in a study of cytomegalovirus exposure and HLA in healthy donors. In the PCR, 60 Vbeta and 13 Jbeta primers were used. TCRdb keeps only in-frame clones here, not all; method: immunoSEQ multiplex PCR. Of about 170,000 clones in the sample, approximately 81% are singletons; the top ten hold over 2%. The sequencing sample was made of PBMCs. Receptors originate from a young man in good health and CMV-seropositive.

This rearrangement joins TRBV2 to TRBJ2-4; 9 bases match TRBD1. This CDR3 contains 16 residues. In germline, CDR1 is SNHLY, CDR2 FYNNEI. V lost 8 bases to trimming and J lost 0 bases; unmatched junction nucleotides: 8. Here the CDR3 DNA reads TGTGCCAGCGCCCCGGACAGGGGATTAGCCAAAAACATTCAGTACTTC. As protein: CASAPDRGLAKNIQYF. The whole variable domain, remainder taken from reference TRBV2 and TRBJ2-4, is EPEVTQTPSHQVTQMGQEVILRCVPISNHLYFYWYRQILGQKVEFLVSFYNNEISEKSEIFDDQFSVERPDGSNFTLKIRSTKLEDSAMYFCASAPDRGLAKNIQYFGAGTRLSVL.

The chain carries TRBV5-5 and TRBJ2-3, with D possibly matching TRBD1 (5 bases). The CDR3 sequence is 13 residues long. V lost 4 bases and J 5 bases, leaving 11 bases between the germline ends. Germline CDR1 and CDR2: SGHKS and YYEKEE (reference sequence). CDR3 region: CASSPQDRDTQYF. The DNA for the CDR3 is TGTGCCAGCAGCCCCCAAGACAGAGATACGCAGTATTTT.

V usage is TRBV18 and J usage is TRBJ2-3, with 8 bases fitting TRBD1. The CDR3 is 14 residues long. Germline trimming cut 0 bases from V and 4 bases from J; bases unmatched to any gene: 0. CDR1 is KGHSH and CDR2 is LQKENI in the germline V gene. DNA of the CDR3: TGTGCCAGCTCACCACCGACAGGGGCAGATACGCAGTATTTT. Protein sequence: CASSPPTGADTQYF.

This clone has a handful of counts. This rearrangement joins TRBV29-1 to TRBJ1-1; D uncertain. The CDR3 is 11 residues long. Between the trimmed V and J ends, which lost 4 bases and 2 bases, there was a span of 5 bases. Germline loops: CDR1 SQVTM, CDR2 ANQGSEA. The CDR3 bases are TGCAGCGTTGCCTTCAACACTGAAGCTTTCTTT. Its protein is CSVAFNTEAFF.

The chain uses TRBV5-4 and TRBJ2-5, with D maybe TRBD1 (5 bases). Trimming left V 0 bases short and J 0 bases short, with 6 bases between. This CDR3 comprises 14 residues. Germline values: CDR1 SGHNT, CDR2 YYREEE (reference sequence). This chain's CDR3 is CASSLGQNQETQYF. The DNA for the CDR3 is TGTGCCAGCAGCTTGGGACAGAACCAAGAGACCCAGTACTTC.

This clone was detected only a few times. J is TRBJ1-1 and V is TRBV4-2; a weak D match, TRBD1 (6 bases). The germline V gene has CDR1 LGHNA and CDR2 YNFKEQ. This CDR3 spans 16 amino acids. Trimming left V 0 bases short and J 5 bases short, with 16 bases between. CDR3 DNA: TGTGCCAGCAGCCAAGATAGGCGCGGGGGCAGGACTGAAGCTTTCTTT. It yields the protein CASSQDRRGGRTEAFF.

The rearrangement links TRBV2 to TRBJ2-3; tentatively, D is TRBD2 (6 bases). This CDR3 comprises 14 residues. Trimming cost V 8 bases and J 2 bases, with 14 bases left between them. The V gene's germline CDR1 is SNHLY and CDR2 FYNNEI. CDR3 bases: TGTGCCAGCGTCTGGAGGGACCACACAGATACGCAGTATTTT. This sequence encodes CASVWRDHTDTQYF.

The V and J genes are TRBV6-5 and TRBJ2-7; weak D call: TRBD1 (6 bases). From germline, CDR1 is MNHEY and CDR2 SVGAGI. V was cut by 3 bases and J by 2 bases, with 14 bases left in between. The length of the CDR3 is 15 residues. The CDR3 region is CASSYRGSRAYEQYF. CDR3 DNA: TGTGCCAGCAGTTATAGGGGGAGTAGGGCCTACGAGCAGTACTTC.

The chain employs TRBV27 and TRBJ1-2; D is possibly TRBD1 (6 bases). CDR3 length: 16 amino acids. Trimming left V 6 bases short and J 4 bases short, with 21 bases between. From germline, CDR1 is MNHEY and CDR2 SMNVEV (reference sequence). The CDR3 is CASSPRTVSNLYGYTF. CDR3 DNA: TGTGCCAGCAGCCCTCGGACAGTCTCGAACCTCTATGGCTACACCTTC.

This chain links TRBV29-1 with TRBJ1-4; TRBD1 might be the D (6 bases). The V and J ends lost 6 bases and 7 bases respectively, with 15 bases between them. The CDR3 sequence is 13 residues long. Looked up from germline, CDR1 is SQVTM and CDR2 is ANQGSEA. In nucleotides, the CDR3 is TGCAGCGTCCTTAGGGGGTTGGGTGAAAAACTGTTTTTT. Translating it yields CSVLRGLGEKLFF.

This chain connects TRBV2 to TRBJ2-5; 9 bases are shared with TRBD2. The DNA end lines up better with TRBJ2-7; the J call may be wrong. Germline V gene sequence: CDR1 SNHLY, CDR2 FYNNEI. CDR3 length equals 15 residues. Written as DNA, the CDR3 is TGTGCCAGCAGTAGGACTAGCGACCACCCGCGCGAGCAGTACTTC. This sequence encodes CASSRTSDHPREQYF.

The gene calls are TRBV30 and TRBJ2-5; the D is unclear. V was clipped by 2 bases and J by 2 bases, with 6 bases between them. The CDR3 is made up of 12 amino acids. The germline V gene encodes CDR1 GTSNPN and CDR2 SVGIG (reference sequence). The CDR3 region has the DNA TGTGCCTGGAGTTTAGTGCAAGAGACCCAGTACTTC. It is translated as CAWSLVQETQYF.

The V call is TRBV11-2, the J call TRBJ2-3, with 10 bases matching TRBD2. Germline CDR1 is SGHAT and CDR2 is FQNNGV. The trim removed 1 base at V and 2 bases at J, leaving 12 bases unmatched. The CDR3 is made up of 19 amino acids. The CDR3 nucleotides are TGTGCCAGCAGCTTAGGGCTAATGCTAGCGGGAGATACCACAGATACGCAGTATTTT. Protein product: CASSLGLMLAGDTTDTQYF.

The CDR3 DNA reads TGTGCCAGCAGCTTAGGCGGGGGGAGCTCCTACGAGCAGTACTTC. This sequence encodes CASSLGGGSSYEQYF. The V and J genes are TRBV5-4 and TRBJ2-7, with TRBD2 matching 8 bases. The V and J ends lost 2 bases and 0 bases, in that order; junction bases with no gene match: 4. CDR3 length: 15 amino acids. CDR1 is SGHNT, CDR2 YYREEE, per germline (reference sequence).

This chain joins TRBV4-2 and TRBJ2-2, with 8 bases matching TRBD2. In germline, CDR1 is LGHNA, CDR2 YNFKEQ. J was trimmed by 0 bases and V by 3 bases; bases with no gene match: 3. The CDR3 totals 16 residues. In nucleotides, the CDR3 is TGTGCCAGCAGCCAGGCGCGGGAGGCGAACACCGGGGAGCTGTTTTTT. This encodes CASSQAREANTGELFF.

With regard to this clone: One end of the junction is discordant with germline, which a read error may explain. Other DNA sequences from this sample encode an identical CDR3 as well. The chain employs TRBV7-9 and TRBJ1-1; D is ambiguous. Germline V gives CDR1 SEHNR, CDR2 FQNEAQ (reference sequence). This CDR3 comprises 14 residues. CDR3 nucleotide sequence: TGCGCCAGCAGCTTAGCTGCGGGTATTGGAGAAGCTTTCTTT. It codes for CASSLAAGIGEAFF.

The chain couples TRBV12-5 to TRBJ2-7; no reliable D call. The CDR3 length is 15 residues. The V end was cut by 0 bases, the J end by 2 bases, with 11 bases between. Germline CDR1 reads LGHNT; CDR2 reads FRNRAP. CDR3 sequence (DNA): TGTGCTAGTGGTTTGGTGCTTCCTACTACCTACGAGCAGTACGTC. Translating gives CASGLVLPTTYEQYV.

The gene calls are TRBV13 and TRBJ2-3; perhaps TRBD2 as D (6 bases). Trimming stripped 2 bases from V and 6 bases from J, with 12 bases between. CDR3 length: 14 residues. Germline V CDR1 and CDR2: PRHDT, FYEKMQ (reference sequence). The CDR3 loop reads CASSLYGSEDTQYF. For the CDR3, the DNA is TGTGCCAGCAGCTTATACGGGAGCGAGGATACGCAGTATTTT.

The chain couples TRBV9 to TRBJ2-1, with unresolved D. Trimming cost V 3 bases and J 7 bases, with 14 bases left between them. Per germline, CDR1 SGDLS and CDR2 YYNGEE. The CDR3 is 14 residues long. The CDR3 sequence is CASSAGLPMNEQFF. CDR3 bases: TGTGCCAGCAGCGCGGGTCTACCCATGAATGAGCAGTTCTTC. The full variable domain, completed using reference TRBV9 and TRBJ2-1, is DSGVTQTPKHLITATGQRVTLRCSPRSGDLSVYWYQQSLDQGLQFLIQYYNGEERAKGNILERFSAQQFPDLHSELNLSSLELGDSALYFCASSAGLPMNEQFFGPGTRLTVL.